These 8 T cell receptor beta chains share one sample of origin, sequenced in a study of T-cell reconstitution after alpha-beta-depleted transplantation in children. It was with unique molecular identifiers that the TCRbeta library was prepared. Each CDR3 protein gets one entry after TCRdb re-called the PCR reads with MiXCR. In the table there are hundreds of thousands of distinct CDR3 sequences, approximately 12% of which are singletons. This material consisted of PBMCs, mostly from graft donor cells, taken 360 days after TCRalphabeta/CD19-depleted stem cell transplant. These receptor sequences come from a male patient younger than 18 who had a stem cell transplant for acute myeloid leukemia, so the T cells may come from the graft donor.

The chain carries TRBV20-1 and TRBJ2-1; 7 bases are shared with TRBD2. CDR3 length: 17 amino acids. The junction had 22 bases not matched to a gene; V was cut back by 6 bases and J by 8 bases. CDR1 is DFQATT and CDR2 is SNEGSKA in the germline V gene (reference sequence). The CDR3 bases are TGCAGTGCCATCCTCCCGGGCGGGAGAGGAAGAAGTTATGAGCAGTTCTTC. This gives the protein CSAILPGGRGRSYEQFF.

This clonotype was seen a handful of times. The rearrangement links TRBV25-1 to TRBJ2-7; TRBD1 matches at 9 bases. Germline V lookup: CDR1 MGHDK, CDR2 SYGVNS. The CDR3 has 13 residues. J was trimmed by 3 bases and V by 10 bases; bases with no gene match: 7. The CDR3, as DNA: TGTGCCACCCTAGGGACAGGGATCTACGAGCAGTACTTC. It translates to CATLGTGIYEQYF.

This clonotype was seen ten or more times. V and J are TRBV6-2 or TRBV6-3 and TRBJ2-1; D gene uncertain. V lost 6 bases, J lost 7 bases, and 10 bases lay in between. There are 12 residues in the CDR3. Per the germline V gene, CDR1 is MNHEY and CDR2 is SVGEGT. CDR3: CASSPLINEQFF. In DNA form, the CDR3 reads TGTGCCAGCAGCCCCCTAATTAATGAGCAGTTCTTC.

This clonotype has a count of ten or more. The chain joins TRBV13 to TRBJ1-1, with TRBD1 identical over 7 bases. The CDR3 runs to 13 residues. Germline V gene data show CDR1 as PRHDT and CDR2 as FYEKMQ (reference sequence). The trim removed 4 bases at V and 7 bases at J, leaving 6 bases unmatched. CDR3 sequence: CASSSPGQIEAFF. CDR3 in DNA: TGTGCCAGCAGCTCCCCGGGACAGATTGAAGCTTTCTTT.

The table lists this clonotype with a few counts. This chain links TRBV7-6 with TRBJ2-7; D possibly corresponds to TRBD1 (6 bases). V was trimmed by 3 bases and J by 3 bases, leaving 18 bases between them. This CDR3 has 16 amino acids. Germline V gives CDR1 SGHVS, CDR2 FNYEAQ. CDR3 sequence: CASSFRNRVGGYEQYF. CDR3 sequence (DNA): TGTGCCAGCAGCTTTAGGAACAGGGTTGGGGGCTACGAGCAGTACTTC.

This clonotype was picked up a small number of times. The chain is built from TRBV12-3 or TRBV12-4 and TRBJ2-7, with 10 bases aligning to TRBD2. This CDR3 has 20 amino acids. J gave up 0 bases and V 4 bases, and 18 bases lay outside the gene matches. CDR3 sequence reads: CASSSRPLAGEVLSSYEQYF. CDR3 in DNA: TGTGCCAGCAGTTCCCGACCGCTAGCGGGAGAGGTCCTGAGCTCCTACGAGCAGTACTTC.

CDR3 sequence: CAISESGGYSYNEQFF. The CDR3 coding sequence is TGTGCCATCAGTGAGTCAGGCGGGTACTCCTACAATGAGCAGTTCTTC. The chain recombines TRBV10-3 with TRBJ2-1; a possible D gene is TRBD2 (5 bases). There are 16 residues in the CDR3. Trimming removed 0 bases at V and 0 bases at J, with 9 bases between. Germline V gene lookup returns CDR1 ENHRY and CDR2 SYGVKD.

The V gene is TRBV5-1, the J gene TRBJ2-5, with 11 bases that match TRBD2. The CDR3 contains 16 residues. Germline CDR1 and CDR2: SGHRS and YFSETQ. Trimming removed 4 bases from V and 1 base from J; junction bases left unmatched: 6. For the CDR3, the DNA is TGCGCCAGCAGCCCCTCCGGGACTAGCGGCCAAGAGACCCAGTACTTC. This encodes CASSPSGTSGQETQYF.